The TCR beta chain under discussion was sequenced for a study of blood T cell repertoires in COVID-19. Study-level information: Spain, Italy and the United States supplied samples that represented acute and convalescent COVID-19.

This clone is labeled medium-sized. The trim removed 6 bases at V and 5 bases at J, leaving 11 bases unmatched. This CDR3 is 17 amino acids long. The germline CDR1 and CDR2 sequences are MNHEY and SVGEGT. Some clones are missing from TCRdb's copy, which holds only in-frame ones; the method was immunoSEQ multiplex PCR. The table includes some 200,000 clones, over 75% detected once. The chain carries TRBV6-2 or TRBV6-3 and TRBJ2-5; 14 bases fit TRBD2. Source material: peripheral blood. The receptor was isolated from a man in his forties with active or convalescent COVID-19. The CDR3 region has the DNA TGTGCCAGCAGCCCTCAGTTCGGACTAGCGGGGGGCGAGACCCAGTACTTC. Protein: CASSPQFGLAGGETQYF.